Given below is one T cell receptor beta chain in context. What it binds is not known. Assay used: immunoSEQ multiplex PCR; TCRdb lists only in-frame clones, some missing. The sample carries about 60,000 clones, 70% to 90% recorded once. The sample is drawn from a study of OX40 agonist ivuxolimab in advanced cancers. Study context: The diagnoses of dose-escalation patients were hepatocellular carcinoma, melanoma, renal cell or head and neck cancer. Patients achieving partial responses numbered three: one hepatocellular carcinoma case and two cutaneous melanoma cases. Notes on the study in general: In the 0.1 to 3.0 mg/kg range, CD4+ and CD8+ blood T cells had expanded clonally by week 6.

The input for sequencing was CD4+ or CD8+ T cells sorted from blood, taken in a trial of the OX40 agonist ivuxolimab. This TCR was recovered from an adult with an advanced solid tumor such as melanoma, head and neck, liver or kidney cancer.

CDR3 in amino acids: CASSDQGQETQYF. In DNA form, the CDR3 reads TGTGCCAGCAGTGATCAGGGCCAAGAGACCCAGTACTTC. The chain joins TRBV2 to TRBJ2-5; the D gene is possibly TRBD1 (5 bases). Between the trimmed V and J ends, which lost 3 bases and 1 base, there was a span of 6 bases. This CDR3 spans 13 amino acids. Germline V lookup: CDR1 SNHLY, CDR2 FYNNEI.